The following is a T cell receptor beta chain sequence with its context. It has no known antigen specificity. No base quality information exists; no much larger clone differs at one position. The record originates from a study of OX40 agonist ivuxolimab in advanced cancers. Study-level background: The costimulatory receptor OX40 (CD134) was targeted by ivuxolimab, a fully human IgG2 agonistic monoclonal antibody. Intravenous ivuxolimab was administered to patients every 2 weeks at six dose levels: 0.01, 0.1, 0.3, 1.5, 3 and 10 mg/kg. Of the roughly 52 dose-escalation patients, hepatocellular carcinoma was present in 19, melanoma in roughly 15, renal cell carcinoma in 9 and head and neck cancer in 9. A male proportion of about 79% and a mean age of approximately 58 years, ranging from roughly 23 to 90, were recorded for the dose-escalation cohort. Prior anti-PD-1, anti-PD-L1 or anti-CTLA-4 therapy was permitted, and 40% of dose-escalation patients had received checkpoint inhibitors. Partial responses were achieved by three dose-escalation patients, of whom one had hepatocellular carcinoma and two had cutaneous melanoma. Peripheral TCRbeta sequencing aimed to test whether ivuxolimab altered TCR sequence diversity and caused clonal T-cell expansion. The paper describes the monotherapy dose-escalation part (N of about 50 patients) of the phase I trial of ivuxolimab.

Patients with autoimmune disease history or receiving systemic immunosuppression were excluded from the trial. Peripheral blood for TCR sequencing was drawn from every dose cohort at baseline, at cycle 4 day 1 and at cycle 7 day 1. Samples were obtained from an open-label, multicenter, first-in-human phase I dose-escalation trial of ivuxolimab. Adults with locally advanced or metastatic melanoma, renal cell, hepatocellular, or head and neck squamous cell carcinoma were enrolled in the trial. Before TCR sequencing, CD4+ T cells and CD8+ T cells from peripheral blood were sorted into separate populations. Genomic DNA was extracted from sorted cells for sequencing of the TCRbeta CDR3 region. The immunoSEQ Assay was used to sequence the TCRbeta CDR3 regions. Sourced from immuneACCESS, this table was stored by TCRdb with only in-frame sequences that have V and J called. A share of the clones is absent; for the studies checked, an unresolved V gene accounts for under half, and the remainder has no known explanation. The sample data list fewer than 100,000 clones, and about 80% of these were observed just once. The ten largest make up 1.4% to 1.5% of the sample.

Findings and caveats that apply to the study as a whole: On average, CD8+ T cells showed more expanded clones than CD4+ T cells after ivuxolimab. At doses of 0.1 to 3.0 mg/kg, clonal expansion of both CD4+ and CD8+ blood T cells was observed from baseline to week 6. The antigen specificity of the peripheral T cells that underwent clonal expansion was not determined. Partial responders in the 0.1-3.0 mg/kg groups had among the lowest normalized peripheral clonal expansion, especially among CD8+ T cells. Low levels of normalized T-cell clonal expansion were also seen in some patients who did not respond.

The source was CD4+ or CD8+ T cells sorted from blood, collected in a trial of the OX40 agonist ivuxolimab. The sequence was collected from an adult with an advanced solid tumor such as melanoma, head and neck, liver or kidney cancer.

CDR3 reads: CASSAGQNSNQPQHF. The DNA reads TGTGCCAGCAGCGCTGGTCAGAATAGCAATCAGCCCCAGCATTTT. This sequence uses TRBV7-2 and TRBJ1-5, with the D gene call left open. In the germline V gene, CDR1 corresponds to SGHTA and CDR2 to FQGNSA. The CDR3 holds 15 amino acids from the cysteine to the phenylalanine. Only the CDR3 part of the read is kept: 45 bases, read in frame from the first base. V is clipped by 5 bases and J by 0 bases, and the sequence between their germline boundaries is 11 bases long.